Sequencing of this T cell receptor beta chain was carried out in a study of blood T cell repertoires in COVID-19. Study-level background: The origin of the acute and convalescent COVID-19 samples was the United States, Italy and Spain. The analysed material was cDNA or gDNA that came from T cells, B-cell-depleted T cells, or PBMCs.

TCRdb keeps only in-frame clones here, not all; method: immunoSEQ multiplex PCR. The sample lists approximately 160,000 clones, roughly nine tenths occurring once. Trimming removed 4 bases from V and 5 bases from J, with 14 bases in between. Germline CDR1 is MGHRA and CDR2 is YSYEKL. CDR3 size: 15 residues. The chain joins TRBV4-1 to TRBJ1-4; D unclear. This TCR derives from a woman between 65 and 79 years old with acute or convalescent COVID-19. The source material was peripheral blood. DNA for the CDR3: TGCGCCAGCAGCCTCTTCGAGGCACCCAATGAAAAACTGTTTTTT. This gives the protein CASSLFEAPNEKLFF.